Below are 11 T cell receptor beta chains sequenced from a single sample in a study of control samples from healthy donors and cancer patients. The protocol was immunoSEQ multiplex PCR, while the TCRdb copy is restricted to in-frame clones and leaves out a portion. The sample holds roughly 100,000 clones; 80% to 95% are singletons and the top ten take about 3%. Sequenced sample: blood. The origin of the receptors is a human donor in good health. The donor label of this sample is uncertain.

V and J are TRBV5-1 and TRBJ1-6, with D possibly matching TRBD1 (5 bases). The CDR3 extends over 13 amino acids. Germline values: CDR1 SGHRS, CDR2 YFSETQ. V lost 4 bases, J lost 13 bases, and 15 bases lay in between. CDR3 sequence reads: CASSTGDRAPLHF. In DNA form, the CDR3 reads TGCGCCAGCAGCACCGGGGACCGGGCCCCCCTCCACTTT.

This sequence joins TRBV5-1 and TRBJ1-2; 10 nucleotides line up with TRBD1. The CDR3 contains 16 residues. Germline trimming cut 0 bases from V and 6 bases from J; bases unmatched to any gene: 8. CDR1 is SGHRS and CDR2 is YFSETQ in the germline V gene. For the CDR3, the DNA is TGCGCCAGCAGCTTGGGGGGGACAGGGGTTCCCCATGGCTACACCTTC. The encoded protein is CASSLGGTGVPHGYTF.

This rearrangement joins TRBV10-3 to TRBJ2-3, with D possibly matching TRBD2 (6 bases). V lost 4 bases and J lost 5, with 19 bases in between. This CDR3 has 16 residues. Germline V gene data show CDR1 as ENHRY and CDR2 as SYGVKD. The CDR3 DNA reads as TGTGCCATCAGTGGGGGGGTGGTGACGGTGGGAGATACGCAGTATTTT. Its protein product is CAISGGVVTVGDTQYF.

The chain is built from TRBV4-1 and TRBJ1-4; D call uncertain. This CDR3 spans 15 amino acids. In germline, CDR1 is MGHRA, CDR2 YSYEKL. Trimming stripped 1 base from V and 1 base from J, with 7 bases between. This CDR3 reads CASSQVLGTNEKLFF. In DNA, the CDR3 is TGCGCCAGCAGCCAAGTTTTAGGAACTAATGAAAAACTGTTTTTT.

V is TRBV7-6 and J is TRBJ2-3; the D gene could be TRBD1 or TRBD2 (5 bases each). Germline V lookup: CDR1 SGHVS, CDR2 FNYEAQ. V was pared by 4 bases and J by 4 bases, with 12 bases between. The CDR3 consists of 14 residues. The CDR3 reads CASSSGTWSDTQYF. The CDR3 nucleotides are TGTGCCAGCAGCTCCGGGACGTGGTCAGATACGCAGTATTTT.

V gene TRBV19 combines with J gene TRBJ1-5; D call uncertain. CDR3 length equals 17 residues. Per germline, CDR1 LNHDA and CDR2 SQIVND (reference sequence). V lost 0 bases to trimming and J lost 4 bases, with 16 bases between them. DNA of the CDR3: TGTGCCAGTAGTATAGATTCGGGGAACAGAGTAAATCAGCCCCAGCATTTT. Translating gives CASSIDSGNRVNQPQHF.

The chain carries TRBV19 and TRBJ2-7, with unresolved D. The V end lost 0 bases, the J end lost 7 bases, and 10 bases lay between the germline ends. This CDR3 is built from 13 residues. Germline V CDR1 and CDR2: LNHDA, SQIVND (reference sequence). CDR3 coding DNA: TGTGCCAGTAGTATAGATCTCAGGAGAGAGCAGTACGTC. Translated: CASSIDLRREQYV.

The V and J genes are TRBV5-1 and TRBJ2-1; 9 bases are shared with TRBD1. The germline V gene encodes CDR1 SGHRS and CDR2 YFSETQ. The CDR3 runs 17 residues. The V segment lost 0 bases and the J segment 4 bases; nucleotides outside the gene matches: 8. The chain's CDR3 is CASSLVAGTGSYNEQFF. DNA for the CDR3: TGCGCCAGCAGCTTGGTGGCCGGGACAGGGTCTTACAATGAGCAGTTCTTC.

CDR3 in DNA: TGTGCCAGCAGCGTAGTTTTGGGACTAGCGGGGGGGCCAAGCCAAGAGACCCAGTACTTC. It specifies CASSVVLGLAGGPSQETQYF. The gene calls are TRBV9 and TRBJ2-5, with TRBD2 identical over 16 bases. The trim removed 0 bases at V and 1 base at J, leaving 9 bases unmatched. Germline V gives CDR1 SGDLS, CDR2 YYNGEE. This CDR3 is 20 amino acids long. The whole variable domain, filled in from reference TRBV9 and TRBJ2-5, reads DSGVTQTPKHLITATGQRVTLRCSPRSGDLSVYWYQQSLDQGLQFLIQYYNGEERAKGNILERFSAQQFPDLHSELNLSSLELGDSALYFCASSVVLGLAGGPSQETQYFGPGTRLLVL.

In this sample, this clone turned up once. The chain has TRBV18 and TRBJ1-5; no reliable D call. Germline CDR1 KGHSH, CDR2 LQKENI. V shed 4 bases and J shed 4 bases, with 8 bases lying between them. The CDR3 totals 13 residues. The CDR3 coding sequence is TGTGCCAGCTCACTAGGGAGAAATCAGCCCCAGCATTTT. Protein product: CASSLGRNQPQHF.

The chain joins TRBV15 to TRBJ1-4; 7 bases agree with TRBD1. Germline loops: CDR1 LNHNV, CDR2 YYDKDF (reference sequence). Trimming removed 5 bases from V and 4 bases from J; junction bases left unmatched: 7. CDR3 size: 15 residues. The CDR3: CATSRGGMINEKLFF. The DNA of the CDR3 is TGTGCCACCAGCCGAGGGGGCATGATTAATGAAAAACTGTTTTTT.